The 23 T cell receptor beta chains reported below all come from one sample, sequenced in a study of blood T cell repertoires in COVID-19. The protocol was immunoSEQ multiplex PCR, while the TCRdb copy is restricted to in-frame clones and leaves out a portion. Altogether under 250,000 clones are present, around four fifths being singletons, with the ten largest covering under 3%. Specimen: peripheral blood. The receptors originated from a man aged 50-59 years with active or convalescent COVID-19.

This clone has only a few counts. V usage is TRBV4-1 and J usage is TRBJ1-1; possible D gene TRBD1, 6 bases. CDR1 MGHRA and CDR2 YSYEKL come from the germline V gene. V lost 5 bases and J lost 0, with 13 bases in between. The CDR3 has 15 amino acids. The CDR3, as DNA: TGCGCCAGCAGCGCCGTTGGGGGCATGAACACTGAAGCTTTCTTT. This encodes CASSAVGGMNTEAFF.

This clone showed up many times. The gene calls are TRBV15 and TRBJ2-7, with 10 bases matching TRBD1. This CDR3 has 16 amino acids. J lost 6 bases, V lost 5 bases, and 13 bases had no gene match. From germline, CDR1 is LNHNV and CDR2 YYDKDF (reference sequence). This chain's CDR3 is CATSSSGGQGTFEQYF. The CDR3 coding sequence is TGTGCCACCAGCTCGTCAGGGGGACAGGGGACGTTCGAGCAGTACTTC.

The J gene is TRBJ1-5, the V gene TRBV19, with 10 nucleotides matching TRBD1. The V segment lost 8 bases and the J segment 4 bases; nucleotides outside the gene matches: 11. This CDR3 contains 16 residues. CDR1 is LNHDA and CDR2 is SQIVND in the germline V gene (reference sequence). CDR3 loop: CASAPLPGQGNQPQHF. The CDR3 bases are TGTGCCAGTGCTCCCCTCCCGGGACAGGGGAATCAGCCCCAGCATTTT.

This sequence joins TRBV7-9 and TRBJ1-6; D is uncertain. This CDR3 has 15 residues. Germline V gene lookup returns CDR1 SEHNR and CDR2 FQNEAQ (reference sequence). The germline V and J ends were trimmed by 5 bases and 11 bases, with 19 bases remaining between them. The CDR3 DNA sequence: TGTGCCAGCAGCCCAGCGAAAGGCTTAGCTCCACCCCTCCACTTT. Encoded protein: CASSPAKGLAPPLHF.

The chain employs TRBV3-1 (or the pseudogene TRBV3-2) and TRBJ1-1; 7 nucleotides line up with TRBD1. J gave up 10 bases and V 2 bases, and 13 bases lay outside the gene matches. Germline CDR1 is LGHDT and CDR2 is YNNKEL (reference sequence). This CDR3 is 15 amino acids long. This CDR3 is CASSQSPGQTRGAFF. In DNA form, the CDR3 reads TGTGCCAGCAGCCAATCCCCGGGACAGACTAGAGGAGCTTTCTTT.

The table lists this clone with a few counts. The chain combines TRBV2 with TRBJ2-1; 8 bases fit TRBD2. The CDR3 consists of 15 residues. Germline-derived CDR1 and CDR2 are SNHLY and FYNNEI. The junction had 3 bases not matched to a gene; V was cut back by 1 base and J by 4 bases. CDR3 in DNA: TGTGCCAGCAGTGAAGGGAGCGGGAGTTACAATGAGCAGTTCTTC. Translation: CASSEGSGSYNEQFF.

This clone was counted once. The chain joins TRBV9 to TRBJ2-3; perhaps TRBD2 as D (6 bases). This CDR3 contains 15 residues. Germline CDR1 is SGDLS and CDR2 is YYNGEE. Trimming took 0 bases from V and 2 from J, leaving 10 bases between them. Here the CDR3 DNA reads TGTGCCAGCAGCGTAGCCGGGAGTGTCACAGATACGCAGTATTTT. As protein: CASSVAGSVTDTQYF.

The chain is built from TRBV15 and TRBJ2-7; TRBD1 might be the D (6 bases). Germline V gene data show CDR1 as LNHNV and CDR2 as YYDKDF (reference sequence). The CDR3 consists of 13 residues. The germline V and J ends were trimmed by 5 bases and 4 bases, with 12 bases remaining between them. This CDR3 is CATSPDSVYEQYF. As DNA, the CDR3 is TGTGCCACCAGCCCGGACAGCGTATACGAGCAGTACTTC.

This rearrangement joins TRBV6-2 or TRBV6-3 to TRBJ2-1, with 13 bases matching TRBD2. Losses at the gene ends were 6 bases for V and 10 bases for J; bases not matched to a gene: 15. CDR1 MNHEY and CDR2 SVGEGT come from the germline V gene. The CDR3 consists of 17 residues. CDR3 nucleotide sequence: TGTGCCAGCAGCCCCCCCCGACTAGCGGGGGGTCGGGCGGAGCAGTTCTTC. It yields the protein CASSPPRLAGGRAEQFF.

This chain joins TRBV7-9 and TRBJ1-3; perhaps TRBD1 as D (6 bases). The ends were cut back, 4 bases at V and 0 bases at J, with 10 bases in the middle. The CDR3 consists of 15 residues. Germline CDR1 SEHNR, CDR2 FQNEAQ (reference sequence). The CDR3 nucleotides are TGTGCCAGCAGCTCACAGGGTTACTCTGGAAACACCATATATTTT. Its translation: CASSSQGYSGNTIYF.

CDR3 sequence: CASSIPRGTSGRSWGIQYF. CDR3 DNA: TGTGCCAGCAGCATACCCCGAGGGACTAGCGGTCGTTCATGGGGCATTCAGTACTTC. The chain recombines TRBV7-2 with TRBJ2-4; TRBD2 agrees at 11 bases. Germline assignment: CDR1 SGHTA and CDR2 FQGNSA. This CDR3 is built from 19 residues. Trimming at V came to 5 bases and at J to 9 bases, leaving 21 bases not matched to a gene. The whole variable domain, remainder taken from reference TRBV7-2 and TRBJ2-4, is GAGVSQSPSNKVTEKGKDVELRCDPISGHTALYWYRQSLGQGLEFLIYFQGNSAPDKSGLPSDRFSAERTGGSVSTLTIQRTQQEDSAVYLCASSIPRGTSGRSWGIQYFGAGTRLSVL.

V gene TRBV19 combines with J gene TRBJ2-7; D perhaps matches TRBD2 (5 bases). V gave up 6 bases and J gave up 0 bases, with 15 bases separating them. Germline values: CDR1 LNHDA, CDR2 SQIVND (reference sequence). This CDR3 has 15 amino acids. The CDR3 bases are TGTGCCAGTAGCAAGGAGGCTCAAGCCTCCTACGAGCAGTACTTC. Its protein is CASSKEAQASYEQYF.

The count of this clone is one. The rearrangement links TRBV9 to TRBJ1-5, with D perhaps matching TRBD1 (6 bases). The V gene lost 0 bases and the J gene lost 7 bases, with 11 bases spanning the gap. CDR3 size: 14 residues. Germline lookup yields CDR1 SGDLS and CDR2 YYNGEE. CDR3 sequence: CASSVEGVGQPQHF. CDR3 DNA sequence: TGTGCCAGCAGCGTAGAGGGGGTAGGACAGCCCCAGCATTTT.

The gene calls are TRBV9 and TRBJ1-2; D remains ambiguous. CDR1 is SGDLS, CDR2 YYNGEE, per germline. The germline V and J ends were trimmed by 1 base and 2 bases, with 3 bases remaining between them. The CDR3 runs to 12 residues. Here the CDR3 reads CASSVRNYGYTF. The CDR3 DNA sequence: TGTGCCAGCAGCGTACGGAACTATGGCTACACCTTC.

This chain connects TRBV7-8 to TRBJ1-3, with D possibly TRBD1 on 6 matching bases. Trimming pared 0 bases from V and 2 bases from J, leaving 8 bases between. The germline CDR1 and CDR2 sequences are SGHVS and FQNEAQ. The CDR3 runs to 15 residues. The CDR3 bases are TGTGCCAGCAGCTTAGCGGCAGGGGCTGGAAACACCATATATTTT. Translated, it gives CASSLAAGAGNTIYF.

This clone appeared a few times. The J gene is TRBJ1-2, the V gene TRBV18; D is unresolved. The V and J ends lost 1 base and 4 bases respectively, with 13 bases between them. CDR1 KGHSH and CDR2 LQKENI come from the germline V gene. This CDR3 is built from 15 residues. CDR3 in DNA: TGTGCCAGCTCACCACACTCCGGAGTCATCTATGGCTACACCTTC. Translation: CASSPHSGVIYGYTF.

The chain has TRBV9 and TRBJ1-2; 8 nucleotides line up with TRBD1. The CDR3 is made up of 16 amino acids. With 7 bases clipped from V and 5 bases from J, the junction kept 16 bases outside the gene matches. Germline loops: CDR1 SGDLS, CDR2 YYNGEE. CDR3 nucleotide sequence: TGTGCCAGCCACGAGGGGGCAGGGGGCGTTGGATATGGCTACACCTTC. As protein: CASHEGAGGVGYGYTF.

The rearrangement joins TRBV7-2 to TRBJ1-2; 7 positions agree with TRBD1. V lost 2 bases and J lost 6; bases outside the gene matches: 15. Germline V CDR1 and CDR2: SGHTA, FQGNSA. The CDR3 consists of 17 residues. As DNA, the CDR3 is TGTGCCAGCAGCTTATCAATTGGCGACAGGGTTGGGGATGGCTACACCTTC. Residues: CASSLSIGDRVGDGYTF.

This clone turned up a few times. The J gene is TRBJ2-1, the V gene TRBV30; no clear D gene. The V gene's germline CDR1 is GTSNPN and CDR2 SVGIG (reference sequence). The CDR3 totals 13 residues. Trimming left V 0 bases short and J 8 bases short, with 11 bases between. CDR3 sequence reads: CAWSVPPRDEQFF. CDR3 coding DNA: TGTGCCTGGAGTGTTCCCCCCCGGGATGAGCAGTTCTTC.

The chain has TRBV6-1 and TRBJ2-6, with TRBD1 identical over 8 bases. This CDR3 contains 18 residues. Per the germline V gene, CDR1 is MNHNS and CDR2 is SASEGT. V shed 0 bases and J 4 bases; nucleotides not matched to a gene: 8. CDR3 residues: CASSEARTGSGGANVLTF. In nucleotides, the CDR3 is TGTGCCAGCAGTGAAGCAAGGACAGGGTCAGGAGGGGCCAACGTCCTGACTTTC.

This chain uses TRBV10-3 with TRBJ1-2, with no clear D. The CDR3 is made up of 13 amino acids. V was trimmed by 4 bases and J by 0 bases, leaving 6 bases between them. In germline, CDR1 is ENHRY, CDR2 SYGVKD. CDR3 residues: CAISGRPNYGYTF. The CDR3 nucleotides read TGTGCCATCAGTGGCAGGCCTAACTATGGCTACACCTTC.

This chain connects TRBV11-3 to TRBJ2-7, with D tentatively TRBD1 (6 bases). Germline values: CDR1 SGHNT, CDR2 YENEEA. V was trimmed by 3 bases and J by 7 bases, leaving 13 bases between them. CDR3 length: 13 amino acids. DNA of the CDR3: TGTGCCAGCAGCTTTTCTCGGCAGGGGGAGCAGTACTTC. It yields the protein CASSFSRQGEQYF.

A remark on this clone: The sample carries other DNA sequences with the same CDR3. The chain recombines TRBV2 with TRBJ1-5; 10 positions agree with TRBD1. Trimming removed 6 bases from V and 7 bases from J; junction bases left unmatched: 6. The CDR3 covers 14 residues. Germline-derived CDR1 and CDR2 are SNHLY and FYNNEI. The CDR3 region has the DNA TGTGCCAGCAGCCCCGGACAGGGGGGGCAGCCCCAGCATTTT. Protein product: CASSPGQGGQPQHF.